These T cell receptor beta chains were read from a single sample in a study of blood T cell repertoires in COVID-19. Assay used: immunoSEQ multiplex PCR; TCRdb lists only in-frame clones, some missing. The data show about 60,000 clones, with about 90% seen just once and under 3% held by the top ten. Sequencing was performed on peripheral blood. These TCRs come from a man aged 55-75 years with acute or convalescent COVID-19. Both conserved end residues are part of each CDR3. D genes are given only for firm matches. Clone size is stated in some rows and not others, as once, few, many or a class when expanded.

CDR3aa: CASSLPEPSYEQYF
CDR3nt: TGTGCCAGCAGTTTGCCCGAGCCCTCCTACGAGCAGTACTTC
d_gene: -
v_gene: TRBV28
abundance: -
j_gene: TRBJ2-7

CDR3aa: CASSYSSREKLFF
CDR3nt: TGTGCCAGCAGTTACTCAAGCAGGGAAAAACTGTTTTTT
d_gene: -
v_gene: TRBV6-2/TRBV6-3
abundance: -
j_gene: TRBJ1-4

CDR3aa: CASSPGQIYGYTF
CDR3nt: TGCGCCAGCAGCCCAGGACAGATCTATGGCTACACCTTC
d_gene: -
v_gene: TRBV5-1
abundance: few
j_gene: TRBJ1-2

CDR3aa: CASSPELRRGIYEQYF
CDR3nt: TGTGCCAGCAGCCCCGAGTTGCGGCGGGGCATCTACGAGCAGTACTTC
d_gene: -
v_gene: TRBV3-1/TRBV3-2
abundance: -
j_gene: TRBJ2-7

CDR3aa: CASSPGGGYGYTF
CDR3nt: TGTGCCAGCAGTCCTGGGGGGGGATATGGCTACACCTTC
d_gene: -
v_gene: TRBV6-4
abundance: -
j_gene: TRBJ1-2

CDR3aa: CASSTGQGHYEQYF
CDR3nt: TGTGCCAGCAGCACGGGACAGGGGCACTACGAGCAGTACTTC
d_gene: TRBD1
v_gene: TRBV9
abundance: -
j_gene: TRBJ2-7

CDR3aa: CATSDPVGASGNQQFF
CDR3nt: TGTGCCACCAGTGACCCCGTTGGGGCTAGCGGGAATCAGCAGTTCTTC
d_gene: TRBD2
v_gene: TRBV24-1
abundance: -
j_gene: TRBJ2-1

CDR3aa: CASRSTGTGSSYEQYF
CDR3nt: TGTGCCAGCAGAAGTACCGGGACAGGTAGTTCCTACGAGCAGTACTTC
d_gene: TRBD1
v_gene: TRBV7-9
abundance: -
j_gene: TRBJ2-7

CDR3aa: CASSHPGDCPRGRPGTEAFF
CDR3nt: TGCGCCAGCAGTCACCCGGGGGACTGCCCCAGGGGGCGCCCGGGGACTGAAGCTTTCTTT
d_gene: TRBD1
v_gene: TRBV23-1
abundance: -
j_gene: TRBJ1-1

CDR3aa: CARSPILDRGGETQYF
CDR3nt: TGTGCCAGAAGCCCTATACTTGACAGGGGAGGGGAGACCCAGTACTTC
d_gene: -
v_gene: TRBV7-5
abundance: -
j_gene: TRBJ2-5

CDR3aa: CASSQGETTSNEQFF
CDR3nt: TGTGCCAGCAGCCAAGGGGAGACTACCAGCAATGAGCAGTTCTTC
d_gene: -
v_gene: TRBV4-2
abundance: -
j_gene: TRBJ2-1

CDR3aa: CASSLRGSSYNEQFF
CDR3nt: TGTGCCAGCAGCTTGCGCGGGAGCTCCTACAATGAGCAGTTCTTC
d_gene: TRBD2
v_gene: TRBV7-9
abundance: -
j_gene: TRBJ2-1

CDR3aa: CAWNAAGGGGEQFF
CDR3nt: TGTGCCTGGAATGCGGCGGGAGGAGGCGGTGAGCAGTTCTTC
d_gene: TRBD2
v_gene: TRBV30
abundance: -
j_gene: TRBJ2-1

CDR3aa: CSPSLLVRDRAGDTQYF
CDR3nt: TGCAGCCCCAGTTTACTGGTTAGGGACCGTGCGGGGGATACGCAGTATTTT
d_gene: -
v_gene: TRBV29-1
abundance: -
j_gene: TRBJ2-3

CDR3aa: CASSRDRVVEKLFF
CDR3nt: TGTGCCAGCAGTCGGGACAGGGTGGTAGAAAAACTGTTTTTT
d_gene: TRBD1
v_gene: TRBV28
abundance: -
j_gene: TRBJ1-4

CDR3aa: CATSDGSNSYNEQFF
CDR3nt: TGTGCCACCAGTGACGGTTCGAACTCCTACAATGAGCAGTTCTTC
d_gene: -
v_gene: TRBV24-1
abundance: -
j_gene: TRBJ2-1

CDR3aa: CASSPGSGTNTGELFF
CDR3nt: TGTGCCAGCTCACCCGGGAGCGGAACGAACACCGGGGAGCTGTTTTTT
d_gene: -
v_gene: TRBV18
abundance: -
j_gene: TRBJ2-2

CDR3aa: CASSQEGQDNQPQHF
CDR3nt: TGTGCCAGCAGTCAGGAGGGACAGGACAATCAGCCCCAGCATTTT
d_gene: TRBD1
v_gene: TRBV6-5
abundance: -
j_gene: TRBJ1-5

CDR3aa: CASSEGQIYGYTF
CDR3nt: TGTGCCAGCAGTGAAGGGCAGATCTATGGCTACACCTTC
d_gene: -
v_gene: TRBV6-1
abundance: -
j_gene: TRBJ1-2

CDR3aa: CASSDGQQETQYF
CDR3nt: TGTGCCAGCAGTGATGGCCAGCAAGAGACCCAGTACTTC
d_gene: -
v_gene: TRBV2
abundance: -
j_gene: TRBJ2-5

CDR3aa: CASSLRERTGNQPQHF
CDR3nt: TGTGCCAGCAGCTTAAGGGAACGGACAGGCAATCAGCCCCAGCATTTT
d_gene: -
v_gene: TRBV7-3
abundance: -
j_gene: TRBJ1-5

CDR3aa: CASSYGGNEQFF
CDR3nt: TGTGCCAGCTCTTACGGGGGGAATGAGCAGTTCTTC
d_gene: TRBD2
v_gene: TRBV18
abundance: -
j_gene: TRBJ2-1

CDR3aa: CASSIRLAGQETQYF
CDR3nt: TGTGCCAGTAGTATAAGGCTAGCGGGACAAGAGACCCAGTACTTC
d_gene: TRBD2
v_gene: TRBV19
abundance: -
j_gene: TRBJ2-5

CDR3aa: CASSQNTGELFF
CDR3nt: TGTGCCAGCAGTCAGAACACCGGGGAGCTGTTTTTT
d_gene: -
v_gene: TRBV6-5
abundance: -
j_gene: TRBJ2-2

CDR3aa: CASSHHVGENEQYF
CDR3nt: TGTGCCAGCAGCCACCATGTGGGAGAAAACGAGCAGTACTTC
d_gene: -
v_gene: TRBV11-2
abundance: once
j_gene: TRBJ2-7

CDR3aa: CASSQSGTPHPHEQYF
CDR3nt: TGTGCCAGCAGTCAGTCCGGGACTCCTCATCCCCACGAGCAGTACTTC
d_gene: -
v_gene: TRBV6-2/TRBV6-3
abundance: -
j_gene: TRBJ2-7

CDR3aa: CASSRQGRDQPQHF
CDR3nt: TGTGCCAGTAGTAGGCAGGGGAGGGACCAGCCCCAGCATTTT
d_gene: -
v_gene: TRBV19
abundance: -
j_gene: TRBJ1-5

CDR3aa: CASSLGAGVGTDTQYF
CDR3nt: TGTGCCAGCAGCTTAGGAGCGGGAGTGGGCACAGATACGCAGTATTTT
d_gene: TRBD2
v_gene: TRBV7-3
abundance: -
j_gene: TRBJ2-3

CDR3aa: CASGLTTRDNSYEQYF
CDR3nt: TGTGCTAGTGGTTTGACCACCCGGGACAACTCCTACGAGCAGTACTTC
d_gene: -
v_gene: TRBV12-5
abundance: once
j_gene: TRBJ2-7

CDR3aa: CASSLAGGLGNTIYF
CDR3nt: TGTGCCAGCAGCTTAGCGGGGGGGCTTGGAAACACCATATATTTT
d_gene: -
v_gene: TRBV7-2
abundance: once
j_gene: TRBJ1-3

CDR3aa: CASSSASGIGELFF
CDR3nt: TGTGCCAGCAGCTCGGCTAGCGGTATCGGGGAGCTGTTTTTT
d_gene: TRBD2
v_gene: TRBV11-3
abundance: -
j_gene: TRBJ2-2